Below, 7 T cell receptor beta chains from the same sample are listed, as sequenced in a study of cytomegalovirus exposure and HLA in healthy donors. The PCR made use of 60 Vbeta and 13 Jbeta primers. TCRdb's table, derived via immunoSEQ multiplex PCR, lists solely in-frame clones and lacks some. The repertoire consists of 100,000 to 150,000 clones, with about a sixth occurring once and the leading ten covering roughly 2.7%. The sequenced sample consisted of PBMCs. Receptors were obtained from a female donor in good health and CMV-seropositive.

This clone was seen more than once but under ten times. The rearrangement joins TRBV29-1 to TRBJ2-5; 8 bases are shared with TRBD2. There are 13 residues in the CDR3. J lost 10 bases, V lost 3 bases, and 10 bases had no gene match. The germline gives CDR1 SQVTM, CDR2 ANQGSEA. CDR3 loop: CSVDRGGRGSQYF. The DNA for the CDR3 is TGCAGCGTTGATCGGGGGGGGAGGGGGAGCCAGTACTTC.

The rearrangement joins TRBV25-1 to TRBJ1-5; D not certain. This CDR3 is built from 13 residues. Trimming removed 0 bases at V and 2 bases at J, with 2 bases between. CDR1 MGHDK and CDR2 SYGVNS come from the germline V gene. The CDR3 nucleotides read TGTGCCAGCAGTGAATACGGCAATCAGCCCCAGCATTTT. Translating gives CASSEYGNQPQHF.

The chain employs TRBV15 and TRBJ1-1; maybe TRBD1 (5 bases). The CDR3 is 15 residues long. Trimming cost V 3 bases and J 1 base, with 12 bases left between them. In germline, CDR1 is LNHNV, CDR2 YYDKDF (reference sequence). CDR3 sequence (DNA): TGTGCCACCAGCAGGGGGTGGGGGGGGAACACTGAAGCTTTCTTT. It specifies CATSRGWGGNTEAFF. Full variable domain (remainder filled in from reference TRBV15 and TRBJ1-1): DAMVIQNPRYQVTQFGKPVTLSCSQTLNHNVMYWYQQKSSQAPKLLFHYYDKDFNNEADTPDNFQSRRPNTSFCFLDIRSPGLGDTAMYLCATSRGWGGNTEAFFGQGTRLTVV.

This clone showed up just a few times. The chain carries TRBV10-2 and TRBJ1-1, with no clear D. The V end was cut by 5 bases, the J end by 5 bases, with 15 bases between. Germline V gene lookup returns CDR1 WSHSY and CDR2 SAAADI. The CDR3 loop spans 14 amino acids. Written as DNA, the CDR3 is TGCGCCAGCAGTCCGACACCGGGGATAACTGAAGCTTTCTTT. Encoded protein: CASSPTPGITEAFF.

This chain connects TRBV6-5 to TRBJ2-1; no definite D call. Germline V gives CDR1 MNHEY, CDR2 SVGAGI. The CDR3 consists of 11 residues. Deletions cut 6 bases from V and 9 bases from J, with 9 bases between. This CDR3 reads CASREFGEQFF. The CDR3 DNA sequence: TGTGCCAGCAGAGAGTTTGGTGAGCAGTTCTTC.

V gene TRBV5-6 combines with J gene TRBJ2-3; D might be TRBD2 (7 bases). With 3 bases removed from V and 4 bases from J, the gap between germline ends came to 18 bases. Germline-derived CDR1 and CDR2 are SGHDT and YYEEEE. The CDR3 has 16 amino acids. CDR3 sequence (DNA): TGTGCCAGCAGCTCTTCGGCGGGGGCGATCGCAGATACGCAGTATTTT. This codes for CASSSSAGAIADTQYF.

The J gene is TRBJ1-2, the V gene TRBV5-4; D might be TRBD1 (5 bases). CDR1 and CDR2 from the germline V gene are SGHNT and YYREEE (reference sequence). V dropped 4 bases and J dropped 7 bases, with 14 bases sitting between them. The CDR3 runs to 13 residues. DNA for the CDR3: TGTGCCAGCAGCCAGGGACTTCTGCTTGGCTACACCTTC. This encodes CASSQGLLLGYTF.